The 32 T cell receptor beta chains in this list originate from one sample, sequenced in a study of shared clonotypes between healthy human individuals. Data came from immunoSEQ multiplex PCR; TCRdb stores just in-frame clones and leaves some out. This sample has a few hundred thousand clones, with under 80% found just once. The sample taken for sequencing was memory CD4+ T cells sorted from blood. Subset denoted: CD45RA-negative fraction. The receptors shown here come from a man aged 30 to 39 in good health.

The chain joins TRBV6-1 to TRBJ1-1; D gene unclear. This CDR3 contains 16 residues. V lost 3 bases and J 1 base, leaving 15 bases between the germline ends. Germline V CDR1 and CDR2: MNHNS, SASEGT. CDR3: CASSDGPTASNTEAFF. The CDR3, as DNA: TGTGCCAGCAGTGACGGTCCAACGGCCTCGAACACTGAAGCTTTCTTT.

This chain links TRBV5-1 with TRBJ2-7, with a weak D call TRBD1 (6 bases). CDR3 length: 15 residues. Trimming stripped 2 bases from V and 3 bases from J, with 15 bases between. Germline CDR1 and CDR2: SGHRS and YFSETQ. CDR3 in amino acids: CASSFSLKGGYEQYF. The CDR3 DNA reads TGCGCCAGCAGCTTCTCCCTGAAAGGGGGCTACGAGCAGTACTTC.

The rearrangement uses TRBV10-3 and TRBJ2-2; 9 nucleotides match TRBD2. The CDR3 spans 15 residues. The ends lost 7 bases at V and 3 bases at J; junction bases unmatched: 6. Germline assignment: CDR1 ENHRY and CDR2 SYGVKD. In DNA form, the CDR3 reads TGTGCCATCACCTCAGCGGGAGGCGACACCGGGGAGCTGTTTTTT. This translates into CAITSAGGDTGELFF.

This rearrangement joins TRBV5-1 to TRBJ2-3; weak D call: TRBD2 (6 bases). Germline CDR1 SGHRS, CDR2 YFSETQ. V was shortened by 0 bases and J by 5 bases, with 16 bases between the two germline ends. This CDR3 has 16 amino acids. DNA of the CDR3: TGCGCCAGCAGCTTGGGTCTGCGGGACGTTGGAGATACGCAGTATTTT. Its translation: CASSLGLRDVGDTQYF.

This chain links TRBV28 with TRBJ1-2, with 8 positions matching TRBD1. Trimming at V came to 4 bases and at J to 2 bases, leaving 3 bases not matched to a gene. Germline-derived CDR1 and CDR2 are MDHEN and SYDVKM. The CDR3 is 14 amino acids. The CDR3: CASSYRGVNYGYTF. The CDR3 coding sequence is TGTGCCAGCAGTTACAGGGGGGTAAACTATGGCTACACCTTC.

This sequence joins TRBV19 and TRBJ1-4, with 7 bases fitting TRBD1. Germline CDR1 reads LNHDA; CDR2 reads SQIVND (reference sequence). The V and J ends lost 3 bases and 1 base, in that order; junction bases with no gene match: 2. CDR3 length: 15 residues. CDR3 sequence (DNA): TGTGCCAGTAGTATCCGACAGGGAACTAATGAAAAACTGTTTTTT. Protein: CASSIRQGTNEKLFF.

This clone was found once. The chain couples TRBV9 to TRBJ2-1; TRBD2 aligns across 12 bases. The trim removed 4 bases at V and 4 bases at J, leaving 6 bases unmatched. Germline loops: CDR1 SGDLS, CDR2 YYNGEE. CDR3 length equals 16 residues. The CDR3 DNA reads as TGTGCCAGCAGCACCCGACTAGCGGGAGATTACAATGAGCAGTTCTTC. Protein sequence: CASSTRLAGDYNEQFF.

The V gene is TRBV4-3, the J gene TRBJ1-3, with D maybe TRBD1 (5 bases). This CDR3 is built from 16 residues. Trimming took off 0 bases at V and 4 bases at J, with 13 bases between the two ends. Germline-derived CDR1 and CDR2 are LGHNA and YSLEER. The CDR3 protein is CASSQDQGVRGNTIYF. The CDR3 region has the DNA TGCGCCAGCAGCCAAGATCAAGGGGTACGAGGAAACACCATATATTTT.

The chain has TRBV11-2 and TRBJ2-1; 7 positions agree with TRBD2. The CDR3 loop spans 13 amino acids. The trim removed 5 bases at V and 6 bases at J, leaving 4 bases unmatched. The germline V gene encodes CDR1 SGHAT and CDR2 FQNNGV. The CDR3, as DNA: TGTGCCAGCAGCCCCTCGGGAGGCAATGAGCAGTTCTTC. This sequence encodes CASSPSGGNEQFF. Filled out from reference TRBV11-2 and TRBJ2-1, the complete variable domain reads EAGVAQSPRYKIIEKRQSVAFWCNPISGHATLYWYQQILGQGPKLLIQFQNNGVVDDSQLPKDRFSAERLKGVDSTLKIQPAKLEDSAVYLCASSPSGGNEQFFGPGTRLTVL.

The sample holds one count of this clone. CDR3: CASSLFAVLYNEQFF. In nucleotides, the CDR3 is TGTGCCAGCAGCTTATTTGCGGTCTTATACAATGAGCAGTTCTTC. V usage is TRBV13 and J usage is TRBJ2-1; D uncertain. The CDR3 contains 15 residues. Germline CDR1 reads PRHDT; CDR2 reads FYEKMQ (reference sequence). V was cut by 2 bases and J by 4 bases, with 12 bases left in between.

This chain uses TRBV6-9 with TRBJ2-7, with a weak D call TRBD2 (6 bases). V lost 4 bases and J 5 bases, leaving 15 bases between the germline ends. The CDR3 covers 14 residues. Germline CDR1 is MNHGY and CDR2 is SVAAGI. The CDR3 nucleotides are TGTGCCAGCAGTTTTCATAGGCCGGGGGACGAGCAGTACTTC. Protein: CASSFHRPGDEQYF.

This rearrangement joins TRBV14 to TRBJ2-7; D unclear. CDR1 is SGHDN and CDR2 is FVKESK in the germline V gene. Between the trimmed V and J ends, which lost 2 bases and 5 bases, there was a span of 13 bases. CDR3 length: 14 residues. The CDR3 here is CASSQWAGPDEQYF. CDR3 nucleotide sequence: TGTGCCAGCAGCCAATGGGCCGGCCCCGACGAGCAGTACTTC.

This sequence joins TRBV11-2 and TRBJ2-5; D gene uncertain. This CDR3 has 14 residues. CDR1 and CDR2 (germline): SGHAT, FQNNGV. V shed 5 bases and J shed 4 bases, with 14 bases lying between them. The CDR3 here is CASSPLGFRETQYF. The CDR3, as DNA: TGTGCCAGCAGCCCCTTGGGGTTTCGAGAGACCCAGTACTTC.

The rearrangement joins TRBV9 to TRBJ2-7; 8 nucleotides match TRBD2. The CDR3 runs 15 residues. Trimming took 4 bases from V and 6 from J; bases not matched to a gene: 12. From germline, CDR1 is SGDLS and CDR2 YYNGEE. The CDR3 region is CASSSQRGGPGEQYF. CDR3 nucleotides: TGTGCCAGCAGCTCCCAGCGCGGGGGGCCGGGCGAGCAGTACTTC.

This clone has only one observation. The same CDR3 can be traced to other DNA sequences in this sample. CDR3 loop: CSVVGTGYNEQFF. CDR3 nucleotide sequence: TGCAGCGTTGTAGGGACAGGGTACAATGAGCAGTTCTTC. This chain connects TRBV29-1 to TRBJ2-1; 9 bases agree with TRBD1. Germline lookup yields CDR1 SQVTM and CDR2 ANQGSEA. The CDR3 consists of 13 residues. V lost 4 bases and J lost 4; bases outside the gene matches: 2.

The chain's CDR3 is CASSWDVTQYF. The CDR3 DNA reads as TGTGCCAGCAGCTGGGACGTGACCCAGTACTTC. J is TRBJ2-5 and V is TRBV11-2, with D perhaps TRBD1 or TRBD2 (5 bases each). The CDR3 loop spans 11 amino acids. The germline V gene has CDR1 SGHAT and CDR2 FQNNGV. V lost 4 bases and J 7 bases, leaving 7 bases between the germline ends. Combining the CDR3 with reference TRBV11-2 and TRBJ2-5 gives the whole variable domain EAGVAQSPRYKIIEKRQSVAFWCNPISGHATLYWYQQILGQGPKLLIQFQNNGVVDDSQLPKDRFSAERLKGVDSTLKIQPAKLEDSAVYLCASSWDVTQYFGPGTRLLVL.

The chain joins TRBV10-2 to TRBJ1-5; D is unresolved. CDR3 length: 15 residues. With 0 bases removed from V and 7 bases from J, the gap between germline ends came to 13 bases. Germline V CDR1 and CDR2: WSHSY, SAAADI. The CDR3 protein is CASSESMGFSQPQHF. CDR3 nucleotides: TGCGCCAGCAGTGAGTCAATGGGTTTTTCCCAGCCCCAGCATTTT.

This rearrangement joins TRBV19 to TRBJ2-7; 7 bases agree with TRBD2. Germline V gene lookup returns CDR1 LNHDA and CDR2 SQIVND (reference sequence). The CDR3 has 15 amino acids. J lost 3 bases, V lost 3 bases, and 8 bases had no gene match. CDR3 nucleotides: TGTGCCAGTAGTATCTCGGCGGGAGCCGACTACGAGCAGTACTTC. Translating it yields CASSISAGADYEQYF.

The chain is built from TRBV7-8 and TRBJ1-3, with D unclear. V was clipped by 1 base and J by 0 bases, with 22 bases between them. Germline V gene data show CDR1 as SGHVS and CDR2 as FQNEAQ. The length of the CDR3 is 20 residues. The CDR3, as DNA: TGTGCCAGCAGCTTAGAGGGAAGGGTTAGCCAGAGACCCTCTGGAAACACCATATATTTT. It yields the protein CASSLEGRVSQRPSGNTIYF.

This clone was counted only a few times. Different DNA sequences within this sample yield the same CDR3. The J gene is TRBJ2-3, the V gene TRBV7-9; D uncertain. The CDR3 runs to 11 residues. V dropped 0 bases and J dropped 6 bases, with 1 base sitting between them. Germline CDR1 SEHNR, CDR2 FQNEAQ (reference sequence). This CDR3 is CASSLADTQYF. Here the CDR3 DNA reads TGTGCCAGCAGCTTAGCCGATACGCAGTATTTT.

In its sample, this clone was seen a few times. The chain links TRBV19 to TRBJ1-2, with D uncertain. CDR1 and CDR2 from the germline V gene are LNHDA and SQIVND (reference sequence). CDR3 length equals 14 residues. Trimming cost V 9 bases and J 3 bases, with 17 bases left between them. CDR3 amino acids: CASRTALRDYGYTF. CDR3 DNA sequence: TGTGCCAGCCGAACGGCCTTACGTGACTATGGCTACACCTTC.

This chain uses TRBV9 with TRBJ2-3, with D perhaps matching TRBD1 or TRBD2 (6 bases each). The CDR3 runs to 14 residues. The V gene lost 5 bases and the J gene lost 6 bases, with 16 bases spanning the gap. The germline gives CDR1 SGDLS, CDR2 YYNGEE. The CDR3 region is CASSAGGKPDTQYF. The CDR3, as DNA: TGTGCCAGCAGTGCCGGGGGCAAACCCGATACGCAGTATTTT. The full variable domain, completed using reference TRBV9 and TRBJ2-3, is DSGVTQTPKHLITATGQRVTLRCSPRSGDLSVYWYQQSLDQGLQFLIQYYNGEERAKGNILERFSAQQFPDLHSELNLSSLELGDSALYFCASSAGGKPDTQYFGPGTRLTVL.

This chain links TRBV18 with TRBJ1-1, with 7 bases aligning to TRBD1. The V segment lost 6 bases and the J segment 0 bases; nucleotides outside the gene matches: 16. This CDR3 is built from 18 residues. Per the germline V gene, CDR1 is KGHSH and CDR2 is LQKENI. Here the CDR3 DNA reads TGTGCCAGCTCGCTAAATCCGACAGGGACCAAGATGAACACTGAAGCTTTCTTT. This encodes CASSLNPTGTKMNTEAFF. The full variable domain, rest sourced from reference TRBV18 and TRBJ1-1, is NAGVMQNPRHLVRRRGQEARLRCSPMKGHSHVYWYRQLPEEGLKFMVYLQKENIIDESGMPKERFSAEFPKEGPSILRIQQVVRGDSAAYFCASSLNPTGTKMNTEAFFGQGTRLTVV.

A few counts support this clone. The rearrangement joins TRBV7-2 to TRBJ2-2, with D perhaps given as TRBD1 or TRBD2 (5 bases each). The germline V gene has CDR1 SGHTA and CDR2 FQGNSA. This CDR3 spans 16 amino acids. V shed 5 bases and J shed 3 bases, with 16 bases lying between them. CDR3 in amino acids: CASSPPGEQDTGELFF. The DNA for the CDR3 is TGTGCCAGCAGCCCCCCCGGGGAACAGGACACCGGGGAGCTGTTTTTT.

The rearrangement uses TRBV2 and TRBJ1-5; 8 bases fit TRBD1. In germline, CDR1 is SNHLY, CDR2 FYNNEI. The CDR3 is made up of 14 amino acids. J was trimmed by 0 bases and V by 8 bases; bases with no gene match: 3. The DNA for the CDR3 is TGTGCCAGCCAGGACAGGGATAGCAATCAGCCCCAGCATTTT. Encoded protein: CASQDRDSNQPQHF.

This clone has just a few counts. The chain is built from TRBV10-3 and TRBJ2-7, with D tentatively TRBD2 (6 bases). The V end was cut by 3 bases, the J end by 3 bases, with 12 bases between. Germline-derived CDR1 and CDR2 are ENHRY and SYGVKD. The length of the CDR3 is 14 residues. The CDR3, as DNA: TGTGCCATCAGTGAAAACGGGAGTGGCTACGAGCAGTACTTC. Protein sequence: CAISENGSGYEQYF.

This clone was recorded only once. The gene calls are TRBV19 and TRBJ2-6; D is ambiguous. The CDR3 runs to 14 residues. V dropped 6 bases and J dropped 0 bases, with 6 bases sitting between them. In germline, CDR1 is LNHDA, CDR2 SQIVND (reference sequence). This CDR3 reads CASRRNSGANVLTF. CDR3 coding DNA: TGTGCCAGTAGGAGAAACTCTGGGGCCAACGTCCTGACTTTC.

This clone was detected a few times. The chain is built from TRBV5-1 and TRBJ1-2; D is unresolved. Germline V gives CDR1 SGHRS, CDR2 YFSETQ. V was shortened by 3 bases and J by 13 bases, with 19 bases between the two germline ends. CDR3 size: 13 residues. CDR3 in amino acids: CASSSSLAEVCTF. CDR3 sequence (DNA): TGCGCCAGCAGCTCGTCTTTGGCTGAGGTTTGCACCTTC.

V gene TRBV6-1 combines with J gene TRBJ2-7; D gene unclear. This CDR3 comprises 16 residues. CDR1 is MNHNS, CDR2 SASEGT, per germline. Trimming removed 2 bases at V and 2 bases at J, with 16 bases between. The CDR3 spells CASSEWVVAGAYEQYF. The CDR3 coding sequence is TGTGCCAGCAGTGAATGGGTAGTGGCAGGAGCCTACGAGCAGTACTTC.

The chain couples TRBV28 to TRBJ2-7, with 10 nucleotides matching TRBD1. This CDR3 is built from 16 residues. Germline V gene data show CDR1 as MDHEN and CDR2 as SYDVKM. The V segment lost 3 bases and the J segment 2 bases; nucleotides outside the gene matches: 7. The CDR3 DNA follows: TGTGCCAGCAGTTTCGCCGGGACAGGGGCCGCCTACGAGCAGTACTTC. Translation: CASSFAGTGAAYEQYF.

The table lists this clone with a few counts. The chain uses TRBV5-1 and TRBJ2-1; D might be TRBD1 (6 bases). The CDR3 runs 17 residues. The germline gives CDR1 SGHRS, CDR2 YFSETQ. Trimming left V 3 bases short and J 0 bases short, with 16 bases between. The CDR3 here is CASSWERQAHSYNEQFF. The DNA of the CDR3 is TGCGCCAGCAGCTGGGAGAGACAGGCGCACTCCTACAATGAGCAGTTCTTC.

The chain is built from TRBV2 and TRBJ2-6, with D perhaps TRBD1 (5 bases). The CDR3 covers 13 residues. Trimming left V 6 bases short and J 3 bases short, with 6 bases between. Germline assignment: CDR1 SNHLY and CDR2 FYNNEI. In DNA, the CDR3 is TGTGCCAGCAGGACAGTTGGGGCCAACGTCCTGACTTTC. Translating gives CASRTVGANVLTF.